The 18 T cell receptor beta chains given below trace back to one sample, sequenced in a study of shared clonotypes between healthy human individuals. Cells designated naive CD8 were CD45RO-negative and were positively selected for CCR7, with terminally differentiated effector memory CD45RA+ cells excluded. Only in-frame clones appear in the TCRdb table, and some are missing; sequencing was by immunoSEQ multiplex PCR. The top ten clones hold 1.5% to 2% of a sample with about 2.2 million clones, about 93% of them seen once. The sequenced sample was naive CD8+ T cells from PBMCs. The origin of the receptors is a man between 18 and 29 years old in good health. Some clones in this sample may be carry-over from other donors' samples.

V and J are TRBV4-1 and TRBJ2-1; TRBD2 matches 9 bases. Trimming took 4 bases from V and 8 from J; bases not matched to a gene: 9. The germline gives CDR1 MGHRA, CDR2 YSYEKL. The CDR3 totals 15 residues. The CDR3 loop reads CASSPASGRFDEQFF. The CDR3 bases are TGCGCCAGCAGCCCCGCCAGCGGGAGGTTCGATGAGCAGTTCTTC.

The V gene is TRBV7-3, the J gene TRBJ1-1; D uncertain. The germline V and J ends were trimmed by 1 base and 5 bases, with 14 bases remaining between them. The CDR3 runs 15 residues. Germline V gene sequence: CDR1 SGHTA, CDR2 FQGTGA. The CDR3 nucleotides read TGTGCCAGCAGCTTAAGTTCGGGGTGGGGTACTGAAGCTTTCTTT. It encodes CASSLSSGWGTEAFF.

As for this clone: The sample has other DNA sequences that encode this CDR3 too. The chain couples TRBV27 to TRBJ2-2, with D possibly TRBD2 on 5 matching bases. Germline V gives CDR1 MNHEY, CDR2 SMNVEV (reference sequence). The CDR3 totals 14 residues. With 2 bases removed from V and 2 bases from J, the gap between germline ends came to 6 bases. The CDR3 sequence: CASSLRGNTGELFF. CDR3 nucleotides: TGTGCCAGCAGTTTACGGGGAAACACCGGGGAGCTGTTTTTT.

The chain has TRBV10-2 and TRBJ1-5; D is ambiguous. Trimming pared 8 bases from V and 0 bases from J, leaving 5 bases between. Per the germline V gene, CDR1 is WSHSY and CDR2 is SAAADI. The CDR3 totals 12 residues. The CDR3 sequence: CASDNSNQPQHF. The CDR3 DNA is TGCGCCAGCGACAATAGCAATCAGCCCCAGCATTTT.

The chain combines TRBV7-9 with TRBJ2-6; D is undetermined. The CDR3 loop spans 14 amino acids. Trimming left V 6 bases short and J 5 bases short, with 11 bases between. CDR1 and CDR2 (germline): SEHNR, FQNEAQ (reference sequence). CDR3: CASSPAVRANVLTF. In nucleotides, the CDR3 is TGTGCCAGCAGTCCCGCGGTCCGGGCCAACGTCCTGACTTTC.

The count of this clone is one. This chain links TRBV9 with TRBJ2-5, with D possibly being TRBD2 (5 bases). The V gene lost 4 bases and the J gene lost 5 bases, with 15 bases spanning the gap. The germline V gene has CDR1 SGDLS and CDR2 YYNGEE. The CDR3 length is 14 residues. In DNA form, the CDR3 reads TGTGCCAGCAGCCCCACGGGATCCCGGGAGACCCAGTACTTC. This encodes CASSPTGSRETQYF.

The chain carries TRBV4-1 and TRBJ2-7, with 9 bases fitting TRBD2. Germline V gene lookup returns CDR1 MGHRA and CDR2 YSYEKL. V was pared by 0 bases and J by 3 bases, with 6 bases of the junction left unmatched. The CDR3 consists of 16 residues. In nucleotides, the CDR3 is TGCGCCAGCAGCCAAGATAGACCTAGCGGGATCTACGAGCAGTACTTC. It is translated as CASSQDRPSGIYEQYF.

With respect to this clone: The same CDR3 can be traced to other DNA sequences in this sample. The J gene is TRBJ1-5, the V gene TRBV7-3; D not certain. Trimming took off 0 bases at V and 4 bases at J, with 10 bases between the two ends. The CDR3 extends over 15 amino acids. Germline CDR1 and CDR2: SGHTA and FQGTGA. The CDR3 region is CASSLTGGGNQPQHF. In DNA, the CDR3 is TGTGCCAGCAGCTTAACGGGAGGAGGTAATCAGCCCCAGCATTTT.

Regarding this clone: The same CDR3 can be traced to other DNA sequences in this sample. The V gene is TRBV28, the J gene TRBJ2-3; a weak D match, TRBD2 (6 bases). Germline-derived CDR1 and CDR2 are MDHEN and SYDVKM. The CDR3 consists of 12 residues. Trimming took 2 bases from V and 6 from J, leaving 6 bases between them. CDR3 sequence: CASSLGGDTQYF. CDR3 coding DNA: TGTGCCAGCAGTTTAGGGGGGGATACGCAGTATTTT. The variable domain in full, completed from reference TRBV28 and TRBJ2-3, reads DVKVTQSSRYLVKRTGEKVFLECVQDMDHENMFWYRQDPGLGLRLIYFSYDVKMKEKGDIPEGYSVSREKKERFSLILESASTNQTSMYLCASSLGGDTQYFGPGTRLTVL.

The V call is TRBV13, the J call TRBJ2-1; no clear D. Germline lookup yields CDR1 PRHDT and CDR2 FYEKMQ (reference sequence). The CDR3 contains 17 residues. The V and J ends lost 3 bases and 0 bases respectively, with 15 bases between them. Written as DNA, the CDR3 is TGTGCCAGCAGCTTCGCCGTGTTAGAGAGCTCCTACAATGAGCAGTTCTTC. It translates to CASSFAVLESSYNEQFF.

The chain combines TRBV5-6 with TRBJ2-7, with D perhaps TRBD2 (5 bases). The CDR3 length is 12 residues. V was cut by 5 bases and J by 0 bases, with 6 bases left in between. Per the germline V gene, CDR1 is SGHDT and CDR2 is YYEEEE. The CDR3 nucleotides read TGTGCCAGCAGAAGCGGCTCCTACGAGCAGTACTTC. It encodes CASRSGSYEQYF.

Comment on this clone: The sample carries other DNA sequences with the same CDR3. The gene calls are TRBV5-4 and TRBJ2-1; 8 bases are shared with TRBD2. V dropped 1 base and J dropped 7; count of bases not matched to a gene: 7. The CDR3 consists of 15 residues. Germline loops: CDR1 SGHNT, CDR2 YYREEE (reference sequence). The CDR3 here is CASSLRREVGNEQFF. The CDR3 region has the DNA TGTGCCAGCAGCTTGCGGCGGGAGGTGGGTAATGAGCAGTTCTTC.

The rearrangement joins TRBV27 to TRBJ2-2; D might be TRBD1 (5 bases). Germline V gene sequence: CDR1 MNHEY, CDR2 SMNVEV (reference sequence). Trimming removed 6 bases from V and 6 bases from J, with 11 bases in between. The CDR3 contains 13 residues. In nucleotides, the CDR3 is TGTGCCAGCAGCAGCAGGGTCGCCGGGGAGCTGTTTTTT. Its translation: CASSSRVAGELFF.

V usage is TRBV27 and J usage is TRBJ2-7, with a possible D match to TRBD2 (5 bases). Trimming took 0 bases from V and 2 from J, leaving 8 bases between them. The germline gives CDR1 MNHEY, CDR2 SMNVEV (reference sequence). The CDR3 runs to 14 residues. CDR3 coding DNA: TGTGCCAGCAGTTTATCCGTGGGAGCCTACGAGCAGTACTTC. It yields the protein CASSLSVGAYEQYF.

As to this clone: This sample includes further DNA sequences coding for the same CDR3. The rearrangement links TRBV10-3 to TRBJ2-7, with D possibly being TRBD1 (6 bases). Trimming stripped 3 bases from V and 0 bases from J, with 9 bases between. CDR1 ENHRY and CDR2 SYGVKD come from the germline V gene. There are 14 residues in the CDR3. CDR3 in amino acids: CAISERGSSYEQYF. CDR3 DNA sequence: TGTGCCATCAGTGAAAGGGGGAGCTCCTACGAGCAGTACTTC.

For this clone: Other DNA sequences within the sample encode an identical CDR3. The chain is built from TRBV4-3 and TRBJ2-7; maybe TRBD1 (6 bases). The CDR3 contains 14 residues. Germline V gene sequence: CDR1 LGHNA, CDR2 YSLEER. V lost 1 base to trimming and J lost 2 bases, with 9 bases between them. The CDR3 DNA reads TGCGCCAGCAGCCAAGCCAGGGGAGCCTACGAGCAGTACTTC. It specifies CASSQARGAYEQYF.

The genes are TRBV6-5 and TRBJ2-2; TRBD1 matches at 8 bases. CDR1 MNHEY and CDR2 SVGAGI come from the germline V gene. V shed 5 bases, J shed 4 bases, and the junction held 6 bases outside the gene matches. This CDR3 region has 15 residues. CDR3: CASSPGGWVTGELFF. The CDR3 DNA follows: TGTGCCAGCAGTCCAGGGGGCTGGGTCACCGGGGAGCTGTTTTTT.

As for this clone: Distinct nucleotide sequences in the sample also encode this CDR3. The chain combines TRBV4-1 with TRBJ1-2; perhaps TRBD1 as D (6 bases). The CDR3 sequence is 14 residues long. CDR1 MGHRA and CDR2 YSYEKL come from the germline V gene. V was shortened by 3 bases and J by 4 bases, with 12 bases between the two germline ends. As DNA, the CDR3 is TGCGCCAGCAGCCAGGTAACAGGGACCTATGGCTACACCTTC. Translating it yields CASSQVTGTYGYTF.